The 17 T cell receptor beta chains listed next were all sequenced from one sample in a study of blood T cell repertoires in COVID-19. Assay used: immunoSEQ multiplex PCR; TCRdb lists only in-frame clones, some missing. This sample carries roughly 80,000 clones, more than 75% of them seen once, and the ten largest clones take approximately 1.9%. The specimen was peripheral blood. The receptors stem from a woman aged 60-75 years with acute or convalescent COVID-19.

The J gene is TRBJ2-7, the V gene TRBV7-3; D is perhaps TRBD1 (6 bases). Germline V gives CDR1 SGHTA, CDR2 FQGTGA. CDR3 length: 13 residues. V was trimmed by 5 bases and J by 4 bases, leaving 12 bases between them. The CDR3 DNA sequence: TGTGCCAGCAGCGGAGGACAGTCATACGAGCAGTACTTC. Its protein is CASSGGQSYEQYF. Full variable domain (missing parts from reference TRBV7-3 and TRBJ2-7): GAGVSQTPSNKVTEKGKYVELRCDPISGHTALYWYRQSLGQGPEFLIYFQGTGAADDSGLPNDRFFAVRPEGSVSTLKIQRTERGDSAVYLCASSGGQSYEQYFGPGTRLTVT.

This sequence joins TRBV4-1 and TRBJ2-7; D gene ambiguous. The V gene's germline CDR1 is MGHRA and CDR2 YSYEKL. V was cut by 5 bases and J by 1 base, with 12 bases left in between. The CDR3 consists of 14 residues. The DNA of the CDR3 is TGCGCCAGCAGCTTCCGTGAGGAGTCCTACGAGCAGTACTTC. As protein: CASSFREESYEQYF.

The table lists this clone with a few counts. V is TRBV3-1 (or the pseudogene TRBV3-2) and J is TRBJ2-5; 11 bases agree with TRBD2. This CDR3 region has 16 residues. Germline V gene sequence: CDR1 LGHDT, CDR2 YNNKEL (reference sequence). Trimming cost V 0 bases and J 5 bases; bases outside gene matches: 5. CDR3 in amino acids: CASSQDLAGGSETQYF. CDR3 nucleotide sequence: TGTGCCAGCAGCCAAGACCTAGCGGGGGGCTCGGAGACCCAGTACTTC.

The chain links TRBV28 to TRBJ1-6; D not resolved. The V end lost 4 bases, the J end lost 5 bases, and 15 bases lay between the germline ends. The CDR3 is 16 residues long. Looked up from germline, CDR1 is MDHEN and CDR2 is SYDVKM. DNA of the CDR3: TGTGCCAGCAGTTCCCTTTTGGGAGGCCATAATTCACCCCTCCACTTT. Translated: CASSSLLGGHNSPLHF.

The chain has TRBV25-1 and TRBJ1-4, with TRBD1 matching 8 bases. CDR3 length equals 14 residues. Trimming removed 6 bases from V and 8 bases from J; junction bases left unmatched: 8. Germline CDR1 reads MGHDK; CDR2 reads SYGVNS. CDR3 coding DNA: TGTGCCAGCAGGTGGACAGGGTTAGGGGAAAAACTGTTTTTT. Residues: CASRWTGLGEKLFF.

This rearrangement joins TRBV5-4 to TRBJ2-7; TRBD2 agrees at 13 bases. This CDR3 has 15 amino acids. CDR1 and CDR2 (germline): SGHNT, YYREEE (reference sequence). The V gene end was trimmed by 0 bases and the J gene end by 4 bases; junction bases not matched to a gene: 1. CDR3: CASSLAGLAGYEQYF. The DNA of the CDR3 is TGTGCCAGCAGCTTGGCGGGACTAGCGGGATACGAGCAGTACTTC.

The V call is TRBV18, the J call TRBJ1-5, with D maybe TRBD1 (5 bases). Germline V lookup: CDR1 KGHSH, CDR2 LQKENI. V lost 0 bases, J lost 0 bases, and 12 bases lay in between. The length of the CDR3 is 17 residues. The CDR3 coding sequence is TGTGCCAGCTCACCACCTCAGGGCGGGGGTAGCAATCAGCCCCAGCATTTT. As protein: CASSPPQGGGSNQPQHF.

This chain connects TRBV6-5 to TRBJ1-1; D is ambiguous. V lost 10 bases and J 0 bases, leaving 6 bases between the germline ends. The V gene's germline CDR1 is MNHEY and CDR2 SVGAGI. This CDR3 comprises 11 residues. DNA of the CDR3: TGTGCCACCAAAATGAACACTGAAGCTTTCTTT. Residues: CATKMNTEAFF.

This clone was seen more than once but under ten times. The V and J genes are TRBV10-3 and TRBJ2-3; no firm D call. Germline-derived CDR1 and CDR2 are ENHRY and SYGVKD. Deletions cut 0 bases from V and 4 bases from J, with 5 bases between. The CDR3 spans 13 residues. The CDR3 spells CAISESLADTQYF. The DNA of the CDR3 is TGTGCCATCAGTGAGTCGTTAGCAGATACGCAGTATTTT.

J is TRBJ2-6 and V is TRBV4-2, with 7 nucleotides matching TRBD1. This CDR3 has 15 amino acids. Unmatched junction bases numbered 4, after V lost 6 bases and J lost 2 bases. From germline, CDR1 is LGHNA and CDR2 YNFKEQ. CDR3 in DNA: TGTGCCAGCAGACCTCAGGGGGCTGGGGCCAACGTCCTGACTTTC. Amino acid sequence: CASRPQGAGANVLTF.

The chain combines TRBV2 with TRBJ1-5; no reliable D call. Trimming pared 2 bases from V and 0 bases from J, leaving 5 bases between. The CDR3 consists of 14 residues. Germline V gene data show CDR1 as SNHLY and CDR2 as FYNNEI. The CDR3, as DNA: TGTGCCAGCAGTGAATCTTATAGCAATCAGCCCCAGCATTTT. It encodes CASSESYSNQPQHF.

The rearrangement joins TRBV28 to TRBJ2-3; 9 bases fit TRBD2. Looked up from germline, CDR1 is MDHEN and CDR2 is SYDVKM. Germline trimming cut 3 bases from V and 4 bases from J; bases unmatched to any gene: 2. The CDR3 loop spans 14 amino acids. Written as DNA, the CDR3 is TGTGCCAGCAGTTTGGGACTAGCCTCAGATACGCAGTATTTT. Translating it yields CASSLGLASDTQYF.

The chain links TRBV7-9 to TRBJ1-1; D gene ambiguous. Trimming took 5 bases from V and 4 from J, leaving 11 bases between them. Germline CDR1 is SEHNR and CDR2 is FQNEAQ (reference sequence). The CDR3 length is 13 residues. The CDR3 is CASSIEGGTEAFF. The CDR3 nucleotides are TGTGCCAGCAGCATAGAGGGAGGCACTGAAGCTTTCTTT.

The rearrangement joins TRBV11-2 to TRBJ2-7; a weak D match, TRBD2 (6 bases). The CDR3 runs 14 residues. Germline-derived CDR1 and CDR2 are SGHAT and FQNNGV. V was shortened by 4 bases and J by 1 base, with 11 bases between the two germline ends. The DNA of the CDR3 is TGTGCCAGCAGCTCGGGACTGAAGTCCTACGAGCAGTACTTC. It codes for CASSSGLKSYEQYF.

The chain uses TRBV4-2 and TRBJ1-6; 8 positions match TRBD1. V lost 3 bases to trimming and J lost 7 bases; unmatched junction nucleotides: 8. CDR1 and CDR2 (germline): LGHNA, YNFKEQ. This CDR3 has 16 residues. CDR3 sequence reads: CASSHGTGGSNSPLHF. The CDR3 nucleotides read TGTGCCAGCAGCCACGGGACAGGTGGTTCGAATTCACCCCTCCACTTT.

The chain recombines TRBV30 with TRBJ1-5, with 8 bases aligning to TRBD1. There are 13 residues in the CDR3. From germline, CDR1 is GTSNPN and CDR2 SVGIG (reference sequence). The trim removed 5 bases at V and 7 bases at J, leaving 7 bases unmatched. The CDR3 reads CAWGSGGEQPQHF. The CDR3, as DNA: TGTGCCTGGGGATCAGGGGGCGAGCAGCCCCAGCATTTT.

This clone was detected once. This chain links TRBV10-3 with TRBJ2-2; D possibly corresponds to TRBD1 (6 bases). The CDR3 is 14 amino acids. V lost 3 bases to trimming and J lost 7 bases, with 12 bases between them. Germline loops: CDR1 ENHRY, CDR2 SYGVKD. The CDR3: CAISEIARGGELFF. The CDR3 region has the DNA TGTGCCATCAGTGAAATAGCCAGGGGCGGGGAGCTGTTTTTT.